Presented here are 15 T cell receptor beta chains from one specimen sequenced in a study of beta chain features in type 1 diabetes. As every portion of the isolated RNA was reverse transcribed, the sequencing read expressed TCRB transcripts. Repertoires were generated with immunoSEQ multiplex PCR, while TCRdb's copy carries only in-frame clones and drops some. In the table there are 970,000 or so clones, roughly 15% of which are singletons. Source material: naive CD4+ T cells from blood. Every receptor here comes from a woman aged 18-29 years in good health.

The V call is TRBV5-4, the J call TRBJ1-1; 10 bases line up with TRBD1. J gave up 7 bases and V 4 bases, and 7 bases lay outside the gene matches. The CDR3 spans 14 residues. CDR1 and CDR2 from the germline V gene are SGHNT and YYREEE (reference sequence). The CDR3 DNA follows: TGTGCCAGCAGCGCGGACAGGGGGTTAGGTGAAGCTTTCTTT. It translates to CASSADRGLGEAFF. Variable domain in full (rest from reference TRBV5-4 and TRBJ1-1): ETGVTQSPTHLIKTRGQQVTLRCSSQSGHNTVSWYQQALGQGPQFIFQYYREEENGRGNFPPRFSGLQFPNYSSELNVNALELDDSALYLCASSADRGLGEAFFGQGTRLTVV.

This chain joins TRBV27 and TRBJ2-1, with 15 bases identical to TRBD2. Germline V gene lookup returns CDR1 MNHEY and CDR2 SMNVEV (reference sequence). The CDR3 runs to 18 residues. The J segment lost 4 bases and the V segment lost 3 bases, leaving 7 bases of the junction unmatched. The CDR3 loop is CASSLGGLAGGYYNEQFF. DNA of the CDR3: TGTGCCAGCAGTTTGGGGGGACTAGCGGGAGGTTATTACAATGAGCAGTTCTTC.

This clone has just a few counts. This chain uses TRBV7-3 with TRBJ2-4; D gene uncertain. Trimming took 0 bases from V and 7 from J, leaving 10 bases between them. The CDR3 has 14 residues. In germline, CDR1 is SGHTA, CDR2 FQGTGA. CDR3 residues: CASSLTPNMNIQYF. DNA of the CDR3: TGTGCCAGCAGCTTAACCCCAAATATGAACATTCAGTACTTC. Complete variable domain (other parts from reference TRBV7-3 and TRBJ2-4): GAGVSQTPSNKVTEKGKYVELRCDPISGHTALYWYRQSLGQGPEFLIYFQGTGAADDSGLPNDRFFAVRPEGSVSTLKIQRTERGDSAVYLCASSLTPNMNIQYFGAGTRLSVL.

This clone was detected only a few times. The chain employs TRBV28 and TRBJ1-2, with TRBD1 as a possible D gene (6 bases). Germline CDR1 reads MDHEN; CDR2 reads SYDVKM. This CDR3 has 15 amino acids. Trimming took off 3 bases at V and 4 bases at J, with 15 bases between the two ends. The CDR3 protein is CASSFHHREGYGYTF. CDR3 sequence (DNA): TGTGCCAGCAGTTTCCATCACAGGGAGGGCTATGGCTACACCTTC.

This chain connects TRBV11-2 to TRBJ2-1; D might be TRBD1 or TRBD2, each matching 6 bases. Trimming pared 3 bases from V and 4 bases from J, leaving 13 bases between. From germline, CDR1 is SGHAT and CDR2 FQNNGV. The CDR3 consists of 15 residues. Written as DNA, the CDR3 is TGTGCCAGCAGCTTTCTTAGGGGGGATTACAATGAGCAGTTCTTC. The encoded protein is CASSFLRGDYNEQFF.

CDR3 DNA sequence: TGTGCCAGCAGTTACCGAATTGACAGCAATGAGCAGTTCTTC. It is translated as CASSYRIDSNEQFF. This rearrangement joins TRBV6-6 to TRBJ2-1, with D perhaps matching TRBD1 (5 bases). CDR1 is MNHNY and CDR2 is SVGAGI in the germline V gene (reference sequence). The germline V and J ends were trimmed by 2 bases and 6 bases, with 11 bases remaining between them. The CDR3 covers 14 residues.

The chain employs TRBV14 and TRBJ2-3; D gene ambiguous. Germline loops: CDR1 SGHDN, CDR2 FVKESK. This CDR3 is built from 17 residues. V gave up 0 bases and J gave up 4 bases, with 17 bases separating them. The CDR3 sequence: CASSQDRSANIADTQYF. CDR3 coding DNA: TGTGCCAGCAGCCAAGATAGGTCTGCAAATATTGCAGATACGCAGTATTTT.

About this clone: Other DNA sequences in the sample encode the same CDR3. The chain recombines TRBV29-1 with TRBJ1-1; 7 bases map to TRBD1. Losses at the gene ends were 6 bases for V and 2 bases for J; bases not matched to a gene: 3. This CDR3 comprises 12 residues. Per germline, CDR1 SQVTM and CDR2 ANQGSEA. Here the CDR3 reads CSVRQGNTEAFF. The CDR3 nucleotides are TGCAGCGTCCGACAGGGAAACACTGAAGCTTTCTTT.

The chain employs TRBV13 and TRBJ1-2, with a tentative D call TRBD1 (5 bases). V lost 0 bases, J lost 4 bases, and 9 bases lay in between. Germline V CDR1 and CDR2: PRHDT, FYEKMQ (reference sequence). This CDR3 region has 14 residues. The CDR3 region is CASSLGDNSYGYTF. The CDR3 nucleotides are TGTGCCAGCAGCTTAGGGGACAACTCCTATGGCTACACCTTC.

The chain has TRBV11-2 and TRBJ1-2; D is uncertain. Germline V gene data show CDR1 as SGHAT and CDR2 as FQNNGV. Trimming took off 5 bases at V and 4 bases at J, with 17 bases between the two ends. CDR3 size: 15 residues. CDR3 sequence reads: CASSPPRTEFYGYTF. The DNA of the CDR3 is TGTGCCAGCAGCCCTCCCAGAACGGAATTCTATGGCTACACCTTC. Variable domain in full (rest from reference TRBV11-2 and TRBJ1-2): EAGVAQSPRYKIIEKRQSVAFWCNPISGHATLYWYQQILGQGPKLLIQFQNNGVVDDSQLPKDRFSAERLKGVDSTLKIQPAKLEDSAVYLCASSPPRTEFYGYTFGSGTRLTVV.

There are a few counts of this clone. The chain carries TRBV5-1 and TRBJ1-2, with a weak D call TRBD1 (5 bases). This CDR3 comprises 16 residues. CDR1 SGHRS and CDR2 YFSETQ come from the germline V gene. V lost 0 bases to trimming and J lost 8 bases, with 20 bases between them. CDR3 in amino acids: CASSLEAGTPVRGYTF. As DNA, the CDR3 is TGCGCCAGCAGCTTGGAGGCAGGGACCCCGGTGAGAGGCTACACCTTC.

This clone has more than one count but fewer than ten. The gene calls are TRBV4-2 and TRBJ2-1; D ambiguous. The germline V and J ends were trimmed by 0 bases and 8 bases, with 8 bases remaining between them. The CDR3 is 13 residues long. CDR1 LGHNA and CDR2 YNFKEQ come from the germline V gene. CDR3 bases: TGTGCCAGCAGCCAAGATAACCATGATGAGCAGTTCTTC. This gives the protein CASSQDNHDEQFF.

The V call is TRBV18, the J call TRBJ2-4, with D perhaps assigned TRBD1 or TRBD2 (5 bases each). This CDR3 has 15 residues. Germline assignment: CDR1 KGHSH and CDR2 LQKENI. V lost 1 base and J 1 base, leaving 8 bases between the germline ends. This CDR3 is CASSPLGDAKNIQYF. The CDR3 nucleotides read TGTGCCAGCTCACCACTGGGGGATGCCAAAAACATTCAGTACTTC.

The CDR3 spells CASSLGGDIYNEQFF. DNA of the CDR3: TGCGCCAGCAGCTTGGGCGGGGATATCTACAATGAGCAGTTCTTC. V and J are TRBV5-1 and TRBJ2-1; weak D call: TRBD2 (6 bases). V lost 0 bases to trimming and J lost 3 bases, with 10 bases between them. This CDR3 contains 15 residues. The germline gives CDR1 SGHRS, CDR2 YFSETQ.

The V and J genes are TRBV27 and TRBJ2-7, with 9 bases lining up with TRBD1. The CDR3 is 14 amino acids. CDR1 is MNHEY and CDR2 is SMNVEV in the germline V gene (reference sequence). J was trimmed by 4 bases and V by 4 bases; bases with no gene match: 5. The DNA of the CDR3 is TGTGCCAGCAGTTCCACAGGGGGCAGGTACGAGCAGTACTTC. Translated: CASSSTGGRYEQYF.